The rows below give T cell receptor beta chains drawn from one sample of a study of T cell responses to AZD1222 COVID-19 vaccine. Sequencing used immunoSEQ multiplex PCR; TCRdb keeps in-frame clones, though not all of them. The sample has approximately 160,000 clones, about nine tenths seen once; the top ten hold 2.5% to 3.5%. The source was peripheral blood, collected on day 0 of AZD1222 vaccination. Source of these receptors: an adult in good health. CDR3s include the opening cysteine and the closing phenylalanine or tryptophan. A D gene is named only where the DNA matches it firmly. Clone sizes are given selectively: once, few, many, or a class where the clone is expanded.

TRBV6-5	NA	TRBJ1-6	TRBD1	CASSYSTGGNSPLHF	TGTGCCAGCAGTTACTCGACAGGGGGCAATTCACCCCTCCACTTT
TRBV2	NA	TRBJ2-3	TRBD1	CASSQGTGGADTQYF	TGTGCCAGCAGTCAAGGGACAGGGGGCGCAGATACGCAGTATTTT
TRBV5-4	NA	TRBJ1-1	NA	CASSRTGYTEAFF	TGTGCCAGCAGCCGAACAGGGTACACTGAAGCTTTCTTT
TRBV6-5	NA	TRBJ2-2	NA	CASRNTGELFF	TGTGCCAGTCGGAACACCGGGGAGCTGTTTTTT
TRBV25-1	NA	TRBJ2-7	NA	CASMGLHYEQYF	TGTGCCAGCATGGGGCTCCACTACGAGCAGTACTTC
TRBV5-1	NA	TRBJ2-1	NA	CASSSGNDNEQFF	TGCGCCAGCAGCTCTGGGAACGACAATGAGCAGTTCTTC
TRBV9	NA	TRBJ2-3	TRBD1	CASSKQGALTDTQYF	TGTGCCAGCAGCAAACAGGGGGCCCTCACAGATACGCAGTATTTT
TRBV6-5	few	TRBJ1-2	TRBD1	CASAGQGGTNYGYTF	TGTGCCAGCGCTGGACAGGGGGGAACTAACTATGGCTACACCTTC
TRBV7-2	NA	TRBJ2-7	NA	CASSLMGDEQYF	TGTGCCAGCAGCTTAATGGGCGACGAGCAGTACTTC
TRBV2	NA	TRBJ2-3	TRBD1	CASSVDRGPTDTQYF	TGTGCCAGCAGTGTTGACAGGGGGCCCACAGATACGCAGTATTTT
TRBV1	NA	TRBJ1-3	NA	CTSSPPGTPAGNTIYF	TGCACCAGCAGCCCCCCCGGGACGCCCGCCGGAAACACCATATATTTT
TRBV5-5	NA	TRBJ1-5	NA	CASSLVGAGQPQHF	TGTGCCAGCAGCTTGGTAGGGGCAGGTCAGCCCCAGCATTTT
TRBV5-8	NA	TRBJ2-1	TRBD2	CASSLRGGQLHEQFF	TGTGCCAGCAGCTTGCGGGGGGGCCAGTTGCATGAGCAGTTCTTC
TRBV18	NA	TRBJ2-7	NA	CASRDLSYEQYF	TGTGCCAGCCGCGACCTCTCCTACGAGCAGTACTTC
TRBV5-1	NA	TRBJ1-3	NA	CASSLAGGVSGNTIYF	TGCGCCAGCAGCTTGGCTGGGGGGGTCTCTGGAAACACCATATATTTT
TRBV7-2	NA	TRBJ2-1	TRBD2	CASSFYGTSSGANEQFF	TGTGCCAGCAGCTTCTATGGGACTAGCTCCGGGGCCAATGAGCAGTTCTTC
TRBV16	NA	TRBJ1-6	NA	CASSQTQFTYNSPLHF	TGTGCCAGCAGCCAAACACAGTTCACGTATAATTCACCCCTCCACTTT
TRBV11-3	NA	TRBJ2-7	TRBD2	CASSLSGGYEQYF	TGTGCCAGCAGCTTAAGCGGGGGCTACGAGCAGTACTTC
TRBV25-1	NA	TRBJ1-2	NA	CASRGERESFNYGYTF	TGTGCCAGCAGGGGGGAACGGGAGAGTTTTAACTATGGCTACACCTTC
TRBV2	NA	TRBJ1-3	NA	CASSRGTGNTIYF	TGTGCCAGCTCTAGGGGCACTGGAAACACCATATATTTT
TRBV7-8	NA	TRBJ1-6	NA	CASTLGGLNSPLHF	TGTGCCAGCACACTGGGGGGGCTAAATTCACCCCTCCACTTT
TRBV6-1	once	TRBJ2-2	TRBD1	CASSERATGRELFF	TGTGCCAGCAGTGAAAGGGCGACAGGGAGGGAGCTGTTTTTT
TRBV2	NA	TRBJ2-1	TRBD2	CASRSLRGGSDEQFF	TGTGCCAGCAGGTCACTGCGGGGGGGCTCAGATGAGCAGTTCTTC
TRBV5-8	NA	TRBJ2-1	TRBD1	CASSSGQVRTSGEQFF	TGTGCCAGCAGCTCGGGACAGGTTAGGACCTCGGGGGAGCAGTTCTTC
TRBV25-1	NA	TRBJ1-5	NA	CASSERGGSNQPQHF	TGTGCCAGCAGTGAGCGAGGAGGTAGCAATCAGCCCCAGCATTTT
TRBV9	NA	TRBJ2-5	NA	CASSVGLGLQETQYF	TGTGCCAGCAGCGTTGGTTTAGGGCTCCAAGAGACCCAGTACTTC
TRBV7-2	NA	TRBJ1-2	TRBD1	CASSLAGQFTFNYGYTF	TGTGCCAGCAGCTTAGCGGGACAGTTTACTTTCAACTATGGCTACACCTTC
TRBV6-2/TRBV6-3	NA	TRBJ2-3	TRBD1	CASSVHRGQNTDTQYF	TGTGCCAGCAGCGTCCACAGGGGGCAGAACACAGATACGCAGTATTTT
TRBV9	once	TRBJ2-5	TRBD2	CASSPGTSRETQYF	TGTGCCAGCAGCCCGGGGACTAGCAGGGAGACCCAGTACTTC
TRBV29-1	NA	TRBJ1-4	NA	CSAGTATNEKLFF	TGCAGCGCTGGAACCGCAACTAATGAAAAACTGTTTTTT
TRBV4-3	NA	TRBJ2-3	NA	CASSQDGPQTADTQYF	TGCGCCAGCAGCCAAGATGGCCCCCAGACCGCAGATACGCAGTATTTT
TRBV18	NA	TRBJ1-2	TRBD1	CASSPYRGSYGYTF	TGTGCCAGCTCACCATACAGGGGTTCCTATGGCTACACCTTC
TRBV3-1/TRBV3-2	once	TRBJ2-3	TRBD1	CASSQDGQGAQYF	TGTGCCAGCAGCCAAGATGGACAGGGGGCGCAGTATTTT
TRBV2	NA	TRBJ1-5	NA	CASSEGGVGNQPQHF	TGTGCCAGCAGTGAAGGCGGGGTTGGGAATCAGCCCCAGCATTTT
TRBV19	NA	TRBJ2-2	NA	CASSAPGANTGELFF	TGTGCCAGTAGCGCCCCGGGGGCAAACACCGGGGAGCTGTTTTTT
TRBV27	once	TRBJ1-2	TRBD1	CASSLTRGQGAYGYTF	TGTGCCAGCAGTTTAACCCGGGGACAGGGGGCGTATGGCTACACCTTC
TRBV9	NA	TRBJ2-3	NA	CASSPRAGGTDTQYF	TGTGCCAGCAGCCCGAGGGCAGGAGGGACAGATACGCAGTATTTT
TRBV18	NA	TRBJ2-7	NA	CASSPNRQLSSYEQYF	TGTGCCAGCTCACCAAATAGGCAGCTTAGCTCCTACGAGCAGTACTTC
TRBV2	NA	TRBJ1-1	NA	CASSDSLRMNTEAFF	TGTGCCAGCAGCGACTCCCTACGGATGAACACTGAAGCTTTCTTT
TRBV5-5	NA	TRBJ1-3	NA	CASSLEPSRTSGNTIYF	TGTGCCAGCAGCTTGGAGCCCAGCCGAACTTCTGGAAACACCATATATTTT
TRBV7-9	once	TRBJ1-2	NA	CASSLASVVLNYGYTF	TGTGCCAGCAGCTTAGCGTCGGTTGTACTTAACTATGGCTACACCTTC
TRBV19	once	TRBJ2-6	NA	CASSIAGPSPGANVLTF	TGTGCCAGTAGTATAGCTGGACCCTCCCCGGGGGCCAACGTCCTGACTTTC
TRBV19	NA	TRBJ1-6	TRBD1	CASQSRTGWDSPLHF	TGTGCCAGCCAGAGCCGGACAGGGTGGGATTCACCCCTCCACTTT
TRBV2	NA	TRBJ1-1	NA	CASSEGRVTEAFF	TGTGCCAGCAGTGAAGGGCGAGTGACTGAAGCTTTCTTT
TRBV5-1	few	TRBJ2-3	NA	CASSLGSTTSTDTQYF	TGCGCCAGCAGCTTGGGTAGTACTACTAGCACAGATACGCAGTATTTT
TRBV3-1/TRBV3-2	NA	TRBJ1-1	NA	CASSQDEVTEAFF	TGTGCCAGCAGCCAAGATGAGGTCACTGAAGCTTTCTTT
TRBV9	NA	TRBJ1-1	TRBD1	CASSVASGQGVGYTEAFF	TGTGCCAGCAGCGTAGCTTCGGGACAGGGGGTTGGATACACTGAAGCTTTCTTT
TRBV6-5	NA	TRBJ2-7	NA	CASSYSKQNYEQYF	TGTGCCAGCAGTTACTCGAAACAGAACTACGAGCAGTACTTC
TRBV12-3/TRBV12-4	NA	TRBJ1-1	NA	CASGQLGTEAFF	TGTGCCAGCGGACAGCTTGGGACTGAAGCTTTCTTT